This T cell receptor beta chain came from a study of blood T cell repertoires in COVID-19. Study-level information: Nucleic acid was either cDNA or gDNA, and it came from T cells, B-cell-depleted T cells, or PBMCs.

This CDR3 spans 14 amino acids. CDR1 is SNHLY and CDR2 is FYNNEI in the germline V gene. Trimming removed 7 bases at V and 7 bases at J, with 16 bases between. Only in-frame clones appear in the TCRdb table, and some are missing; sequencing was by immunoSEQ multiplex PCR. The data contain 300,000 to 350,000 clones, just over 85% of them singletons. Participant ages covered about 18 to 90 years across 25 or so US areas. The V call is TRBV2, the J call TRBJ2-2; TRBD1 is a possible D gene (5 bases). Sequenced: PBMCs or T cells enriched from blood (not recorded which). This sequence was found in a woman between 40 and 55 years old with acute COVID-19. The DNA of the CDR3 is TGTGCCAGCACAAGTAGGACACGAGGCGGGGAGCTGTTTTTT. It codes for CASTSRTRGGELFF.